This T cell receptor beta chain was sequenced for a study of blood T cell repertoires in COVID-19. On the study more broadly: PBMCs, B-cell-depleted T cells, or T cells provided the cDNA or gDNA that made up the material.

Germline V gives CDR1 SEHNR, CDR2 FQNEAQ (reference sequence). With 1 base clipped from V and 0 bases from J, the junction kept 2 bases outside the gene matches. The CDR3 has 16 residues. Data came from immunoSEQ multiplex PCR; TCRdb stores just in-frame clones and leaves some out. The table records under 150,000 clones, around nine tenths of them present only once. This TCR was sampled from a man aged 50-59 years with acute or convalescent COVID-19. This rearrangement joins TRBV7-9 to TRBJ2-1, with 8 nucleotides matching TRBD2. Source material: peripheral blood. This CDR3 reads CASSLGAGGSYNEQFF. CDR3 DNA sequence: TGTGCCAGCAGCTTAGGGGCGGGAGGCTCCTACAATGAGCAGTTCTTC.